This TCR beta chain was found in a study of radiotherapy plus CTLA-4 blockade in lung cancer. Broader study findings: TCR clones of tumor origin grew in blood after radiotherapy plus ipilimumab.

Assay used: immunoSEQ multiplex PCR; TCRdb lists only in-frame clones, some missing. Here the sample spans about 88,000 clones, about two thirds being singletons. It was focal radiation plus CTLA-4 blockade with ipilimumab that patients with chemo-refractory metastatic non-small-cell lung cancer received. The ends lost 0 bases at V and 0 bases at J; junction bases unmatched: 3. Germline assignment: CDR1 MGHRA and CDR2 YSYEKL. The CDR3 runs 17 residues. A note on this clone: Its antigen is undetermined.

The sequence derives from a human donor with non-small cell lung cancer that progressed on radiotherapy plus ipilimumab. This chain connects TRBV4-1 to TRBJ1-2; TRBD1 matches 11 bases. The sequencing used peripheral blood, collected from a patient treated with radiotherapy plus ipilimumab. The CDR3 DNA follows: TGCGCCAGCAGCCAAGATTGGGGACAGGGGGCTAACTATGGCTACACCTTC. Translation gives CASSQDWGQGANYGYTF.